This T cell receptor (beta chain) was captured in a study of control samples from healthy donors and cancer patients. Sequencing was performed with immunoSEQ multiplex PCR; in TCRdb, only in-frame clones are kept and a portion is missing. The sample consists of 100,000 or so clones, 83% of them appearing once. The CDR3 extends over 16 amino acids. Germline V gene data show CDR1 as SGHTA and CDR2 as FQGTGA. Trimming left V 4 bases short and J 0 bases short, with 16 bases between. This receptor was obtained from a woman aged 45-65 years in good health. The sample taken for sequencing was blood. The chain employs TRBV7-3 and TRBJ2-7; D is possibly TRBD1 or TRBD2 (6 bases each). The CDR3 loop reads CASSSQEQGGSYEQYF. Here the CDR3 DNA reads TGTGCCAGCAGCTCTCAAGAACAGGGAGGCTCCTACGAGCAGTACTTC.